The 16 T cell receptor beta chains below were found in one sample sequenced in a study of post-analysis software for immune sequencing data. Study-level points and caveats: A handful of TRBV segments, including TRBV5-6, TRBV5-1 and TRBV20-1, were more frequent in patients than controls.

These TCRs' antigens remain unknown. The library was made from cDNA and included unique molecular identifiers. MiXCR, run by TCRdb on the PCR reads, gives a single entry per CDR3 protein. The table shows 450,000 to 700,000 distinct CDR3 sequences, with 44% occurring only once. Sequencing was performed on blood. The receptor set was obtained from a girl aged 5 to 17 with multiple sclerosis.

The chain combines TRBV7-2 with TRBJ2-3; no reliable D call. CDR1 and CDR2 (germline): SGHTA, FQGNSA. Trimming removed 3 bases at V and 5 bases at J, with 12 bases between. The CDR3 loop spans 14 amino acids. CDR3 in amino acids: CASSLERRVDTQYF. In DNA form, the CDR3 reads TGTGCCAGCAGCTTGGAACGAAGGGTAGATACGCAGTATTTT.

This clonotype was detected ten times or more. V and J are TRBV5-1 and TRBJ1-2; D remains ambiguous. The CDR3 loop spans 13 amino acids. From germline, CDR1 is SGHRS and CDR2 YFSETQ. The ends were cut back, 2 bases at V and 3 bases at J, with 8 bases in the middle. The CDR3 DNA sequence: TGCGCCAGCAGCTTCTCGGCTGACTATGGCTACACCTTC. It is translated as CASSFSADYGYTF.

Regarding this clonotype: This could be a read error, since a much larger clone is one nucleotide away. This chain connects TRBV12-3 or TRBV12-4 to TRBJ2-5, with 8 bases aligning to TRBD1. The better agreement between TRBJ2-7 and the DNA end casts doubt on the J call. The length of the CDR3 is 13 residues. The CDR3 reads CAGSPGQGTEQYF. The CDR3 nucleotides read TGTGCCGGCAGCCCCGGACAGGGAACCGAGCAGTACTTC.

This clonotype was found a few times. CDR3 residues: CASSLSGTNEQFF. As DNA, the CDR3 is TGCGCCAGCAGCTTGAGTGGAACGAATGAGCAGTTCTTC. V is TRBV5-1 and J is TRBJ2-1; no clear D gene. From germline, CDR1 is SGHRS and CDR2 YFSETQ. The CDR3 has 13 residues. V lost 1 base and J 7 bases, leaving 9 bases between the germline ends. Variable domain in full (rest from reference TRBV5-1 and TRBJ2-1): KAGVTQTPRYLIKTRGQQVTLSCSPISGHRSVSWYQQTPGQGLQFLFEYFSETQRNKGNFPGRFSGRQFSNSRSEMNVSTLELGDSALYLCASSLSGTNEQFFGPGTRLTVL.

Regarding this clonotype: The junction shows a germline mismatch at one end, possibly a read error. This rearrangement joins TRBV20-1 to TRBJ2-5, with a weak D call TRBD1 (5 bases). Germline CDR1 is DFQATT and CDR2 is SNEGSKA (reference sequence). The CDR3 loop spans 12 amino acids. The DNA of the CDR3 is TGCAGTGCTTGGGGCAGCCAAGAGACCCTGTACTTC. Translation gives CSAWGSQETLYF.

The CDR3 region is CASSLRDRGADGYTF. As DNA, the CDR3 is TGTGCCAGCAGCTTGCGGGACAGGGGCGCGGATGGCTACACCTTC. The chain carries TRBV7-9 and TRBJ1-2; TRBD1 matches at 10 bases. CDR3 length: 15 amino acids. The trim removed 3 bases at V and 6 bases at J, leaving 7 bases unmatched. Germline V gene lookup returns CDR1 SEHNR and CDR2 FQNEAQ (reference sequence).

This clonotype was found a few times. The rearrangement uses TRBV29-1 and TRBJ1-2; 7 nucleotides align to TRBD1. With V trimmed by 5 bases and J by 4 bases, 7 bases remained unmatched. Germline V gene lookup returns CDR1 SQVTM and CDR2 ANQGSEA. There are 13 residues in the CDR3. CDR3 nucleotide sequence: TGCAGCGTTCACCGACAGGGCCTCTATGGCTACACCTTC. Its protein is CSVHRQGLYGYTF. Full variable domain (rest looked up from reference TRBV29-1 and TRBJ1-2): SAVISQKPSRDICQRGTSLTIQCQVDSQVTMMFWYRQQPGQSLTLIATANQGSEATYESGFVIDKFPISRPNLTFSTLTVSNMSPEDSSIYLCSVHRQGLYGYTFGSGTRLTVV.

The CDR3 here is CAARASGVDTQYF. CDR3 nucleotide sequence: TGTGCCGCTAGGGCTAGCGGGGTGGATACGCAGTATTTT. The chain links TRBV12-3 or TRBV12-4 to TRBJ2-3, with 9 bases fitting TRBD2. Trimming removed 11 bases from V and 6 bases from J; junction bases left unmatched: 9. The CDR3 length is 13 residues.

This chain uses TRBV27 with TRBJ2-1; 8 nucleotides agree with TRBD2. The CDR3 spans 16 residues. V lost 7 bases and J lost 2; bases outside the gene matches: 10. Germline CDR1 MNHEY, CDR2 SMNVEV (reference sequence). Here the CDR3 DNA reads TGTGCCAGCACCTTGAGGGACGGGGGGGCCTACAATGAGCAGTTCTTC. This translates into CASTLRDGGAYNEQFF.

The DNA for the CDR3 is TGTGCCATCAGTGAGCTCGGACAGGAGAATAACTATGGCTACACCTTC. Protein product: CAISELGQENNYGYTF. V gene TRBV10-3 combines with J gene TRBJ1-2, with 7 positions matching TRBD1. This CDR3 is 16 amino acids long. The trim removed 2 bases at V and 1 base at J, leaving 7 bases unmatched. CDR1 ENHRY and CDR2 SYGVKD come from the germline V gene.

DNA for the CDR3: TGTGCCAGCAGCCCAAGTGTAAAGACAGGGGGGGAGACCCAGTACTTC. It encodes CASSPSVKTGGETQYF. This chain links TRBV7-6 with TRBJ2-4, with TRBD1 identical over 9 bases. The DNA end is more similar to TRBJ2-5, so the J call may be wrong. The CDR3 contains 16 residues. Germline V gives CDR1 SGHVS, CDR2 FNYEAQ.

This clonotype came up a few times. The rearrangement uses TRBV5-1 and TRBJ2-3, with 7 nucleotides matching TRBD2. With 3 bases clipped from V and 6 bases from J, the junction kept 4 bases outside the gene matches. Looked up from germline, CDR1 is SGHRS and CDR2 is YFSETQ. The CDR3 totals 13 residues. The CDR3 DNA reads as TGCGCCAGCAGCTCTCTAGCGGATGATACGCAGTATTTT. Protein product: CASSSLADDTQYF.

The genes are TRBV7-2 and TRBJ1-1; D gene unclear. The germline V and J ends were trimmed by 5 bases and 2 bases, with 12 bases remaining between them. This CDR3 comprises 14 residues. Germline V CDR1 and CDR2: SGHTA, FQGNSA. The CDR3 nucleotides are TGTGCCAGCAGCCAAGGCGCCACCAACACTGAAGCTTTCTTT. This gives the protein CASSQGATNTEAFF.

The chain has TRBV12-3 or TRBV12-4 and TRBJ2-5, with D maybe TRBD2 (6 bases). This CDR3 comprises 14 residues. Trimming took 1 base from V and 11 from J, leaving 17 bases between them. This CDR3 reads CASSLERGKFEQYF. The CDR3 region has the DNA TGTGCCAGCAGTTTAGAGCGCGGGAAGTTTGAGCAGTACTTC.

This chain uses TRBV29-1 with TRBJ2-7; TRBD2 matches at 10 bases. Germline V gives CDR1 SQVTM, CDR2 ANQGSEA. The CDR3 is 16 residues long. V trimming: 1 base; J trimming: 3 bases; junction bases outside the gene matches: 9. The CDR3 is CSVEGPGASGGYEQYF. Written as DNA, the CDR3 is TGCAGCGTTGAAGGCCCCGGGGCTAGCGGGGGCTACGAGCAGTACTTC.

The sample holds a few counts of this clonotype. The V and J genes are TRBV29-1 and TRBJ2-1, with a possible D match to TRBD1 (6 bases). The V and J ends lost 6 bases and 4 bases respectively, with 13 bases between them. CDR3 size: 13 residues. Germline CDR1 reads SQVTM; CDR2 reads ANQGSEA. The CDR3 coding sequence is TGCAGCGTGGAAATTCAGGGGTACAATGAGCAGTTCTTC. Its protein is CSVEIQGYNEQFF.